Sequencing of this T cell receptor (beta chain) was carried out in a study of blood T cell repertoires in COVID-19. Study in general: Specimens from acute and convalescent COVID-19 originated in the United States, Italy and Spain. Nucleic acid was either cDNA or gDNA, and it came from T cells, B-cell-depleted T cells, or PBMCs.

Original analysis: For nucleated cells, counts were estimated from reference gene primer amplification. Using immunoSEQ multiplex PCR, the repertoire was profiled, and TCRdb retains in-frame clones only, with some absent. V, J and clone size reflect that table, while D and trimming were determined from the DNA. The table records around 130,000 clones, roughly 89% of them present only once. Germline V gives CDR1 MGHDK, CDR2 SYGVNS. This CDR3 has 15 amino acids. V was pared by 3 bases and J by 5 bases, with 13 bases between. J is TRBJ1-4 and V is TRBV25-1; D possibly corresponds to TRBD1 (5 bases). Sequencing was done on a sample of peripheral blood. This TCR derives from a woman aged 45-59 years with acute or convalescent COVID-19. CDR3 DNA: TGTGCCAGCAGTGAGGGGACGGGGGGGAATGAAAAACTGTTTTTT. Its protein is CASSEGTGGNEKLFF. Full variable domain (rest looked up from reference TRBV25-1 and TRBJ1-4): EADIYQTPRYLVIGTGKKITLECSQTMGHDKMYWYQQDPGMELHLIHYSYGVNSTEKGDLSSESTVSRIRTEHFPLTLESARPSHTSQYLCASSEGTGGNEKLFFGSGTQLSVL.